This T cell receptor (beta chain) was recorded in a study of OX40 agonist ivuxolimab in advanced cancers. Whole-study context: Dose-escalation cases comprised hepatocellular carcinoma, melanoma, renal cell or head and neck cancer. General study findings and limits: Normalized expansion of T-cell clones was also low for some nonresponders.

As for this clone: What it binds is unknown.

Using immunoSEQ multiplex PCR, the repertoire was profiled, and TCRdb retains in-frame clones only, with some absent. The sample records about 68,000 clones, 91% being singletons. CDR1 MDHEN and CDR2 SYDVKM come from the germline V gene. The ends were cut back, 6 bases at V and 7 bases at J, with 12 bases in the middle. The CDR3 totals 12 residues. This chain connects TRBV28 to TRBJ1-2; D gene ambiguous. Sequenced here: CD4+ or CD8+ T cells sorted from blood, sampled in a trial of the OX40 agonist ivuxolimab. The sequence came from an adult with an advanced solid tumor such as melanoma, head and neck, liver or kidney cancer. The CDR3 loop is CASSLGFAGYTF. In nucleotides, the CDR3 is TGTGCCAGCAGCCTGGGGTTCGCTGGCTACACCTTC.